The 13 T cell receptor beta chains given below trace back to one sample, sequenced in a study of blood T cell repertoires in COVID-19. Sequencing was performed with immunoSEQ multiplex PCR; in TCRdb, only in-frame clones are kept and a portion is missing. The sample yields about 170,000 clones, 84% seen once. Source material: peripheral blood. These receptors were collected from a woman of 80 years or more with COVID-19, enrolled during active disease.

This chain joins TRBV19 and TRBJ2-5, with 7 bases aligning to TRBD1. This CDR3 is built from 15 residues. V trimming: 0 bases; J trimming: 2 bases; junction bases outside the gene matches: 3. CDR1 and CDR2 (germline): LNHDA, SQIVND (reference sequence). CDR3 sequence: CASSIDRDSQETQYF. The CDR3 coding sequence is TGTGCCAGTAGTATAGATCGGGACAGTCAAGAGACCCAGTACTTC.

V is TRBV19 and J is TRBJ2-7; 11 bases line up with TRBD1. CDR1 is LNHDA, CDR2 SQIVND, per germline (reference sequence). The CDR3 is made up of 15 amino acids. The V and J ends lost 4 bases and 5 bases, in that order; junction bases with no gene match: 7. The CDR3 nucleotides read TGTGCCAGTAGTACCCGGACAGGGGGCTTAGACGAGCAGTACTTC. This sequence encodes CASSTRTGGLDEQYF.

CDR3 region: CSAGRAGYTF. The CDR3 nucleotides are TGCAGCGCGGGCCGGGCGGGCTACACCTTC. The chain combines TRBV20-1 with TRBJ1-2; D not resolved. The CDR3 loop spans 10 amino acids. Germline CDR1 DFQATT, CDR2 SNEGSKA (reference sequence).

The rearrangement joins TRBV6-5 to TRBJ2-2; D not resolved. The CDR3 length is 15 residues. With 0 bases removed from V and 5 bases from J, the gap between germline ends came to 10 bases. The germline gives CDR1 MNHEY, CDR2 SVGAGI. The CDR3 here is CASSYSRVGTGELFF. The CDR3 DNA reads TGTGCCAGCAGTTACTCCCGGGTCGGGACCGGGGAGCTGTTTTTT.

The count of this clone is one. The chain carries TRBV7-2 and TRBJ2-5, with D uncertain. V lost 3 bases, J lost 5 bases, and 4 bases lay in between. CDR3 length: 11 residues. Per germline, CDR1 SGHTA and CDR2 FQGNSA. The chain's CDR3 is CASSFFETQYF. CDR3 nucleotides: TGTGCCAGCAGCTTCTTTGAGACCCAGTACTTC.

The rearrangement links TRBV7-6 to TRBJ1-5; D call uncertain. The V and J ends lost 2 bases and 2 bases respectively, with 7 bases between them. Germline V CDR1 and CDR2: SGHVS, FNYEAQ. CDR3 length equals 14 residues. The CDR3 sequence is CASSLPGRNQPQHF. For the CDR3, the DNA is TGTGCCAGCAGCTTACCCGGTCGCAATCAGCCCCAGCATTTT. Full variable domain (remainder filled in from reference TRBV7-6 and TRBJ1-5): GAGVSQSPRYKVTKRGQDVALRCDPISGHVSLYWYRQALGQGPEFLTYFNYEAQQDKSGLPNDRFSAERPEGSISTLTIQRTEQRDSAMYRCASSLPGRNQPQHFGDGTRLSIL.

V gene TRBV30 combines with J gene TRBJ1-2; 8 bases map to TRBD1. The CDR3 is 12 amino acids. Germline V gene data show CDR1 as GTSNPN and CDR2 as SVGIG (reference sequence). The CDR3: CAADRGPYGYTF. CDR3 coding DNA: TGTGCTGCTGACAGGGGCCCCTATGGCTACACCTTC.

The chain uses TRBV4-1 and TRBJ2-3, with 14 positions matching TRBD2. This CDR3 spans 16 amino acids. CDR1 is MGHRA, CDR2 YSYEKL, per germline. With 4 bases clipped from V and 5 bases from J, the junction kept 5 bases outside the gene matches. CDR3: CASSRAGTSGRDTQYF. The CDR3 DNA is TGCGCCAGCAGCCGAGCCGGGACTAGCGGGAGAGATACGCAGTATTTT.

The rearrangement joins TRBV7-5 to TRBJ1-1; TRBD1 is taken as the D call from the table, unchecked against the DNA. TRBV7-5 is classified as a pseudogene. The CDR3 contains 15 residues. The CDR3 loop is CVRSLGRLQGFEAFF. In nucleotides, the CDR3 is TGTGTCAGAAGCTTAGGGCGCTTACAGGGATTTGAAGCTTTCTTT.

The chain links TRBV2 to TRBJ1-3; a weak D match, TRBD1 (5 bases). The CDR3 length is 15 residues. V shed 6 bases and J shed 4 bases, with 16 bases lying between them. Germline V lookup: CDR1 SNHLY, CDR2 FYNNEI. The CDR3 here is CASRAGLGVGNTIYF. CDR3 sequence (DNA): TGTGCCAGCAGGGCGGGACTCGGAGTGGGAAACACCATATATTTT.

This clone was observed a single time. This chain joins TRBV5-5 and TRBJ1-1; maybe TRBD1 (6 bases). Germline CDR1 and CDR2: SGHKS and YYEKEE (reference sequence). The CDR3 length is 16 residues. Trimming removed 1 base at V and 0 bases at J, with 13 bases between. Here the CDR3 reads CASSLLGAGMNTEAFF. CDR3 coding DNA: TGTGCCAGCAGCTTGCTGGGGGCGGGCATGAACACTGAAGCTTTCTTT.

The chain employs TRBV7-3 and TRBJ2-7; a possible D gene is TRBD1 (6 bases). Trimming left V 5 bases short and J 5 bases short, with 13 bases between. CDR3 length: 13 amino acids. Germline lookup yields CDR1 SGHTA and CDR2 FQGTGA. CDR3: CASSREQGNEQYF. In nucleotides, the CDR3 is TGTGCCAGCAGCCGTGAACAGGGTAACGAGCAGTACTTC.

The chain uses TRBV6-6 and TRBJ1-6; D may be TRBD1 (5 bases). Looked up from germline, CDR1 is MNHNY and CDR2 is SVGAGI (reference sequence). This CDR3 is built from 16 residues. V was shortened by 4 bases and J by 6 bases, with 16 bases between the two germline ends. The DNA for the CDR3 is TGTGCCAGCAGTTCCCCGGGGGGGGAAGGTAATTCACCCCTCCACTTT. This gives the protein CASSSPGGEGNSPLHF.